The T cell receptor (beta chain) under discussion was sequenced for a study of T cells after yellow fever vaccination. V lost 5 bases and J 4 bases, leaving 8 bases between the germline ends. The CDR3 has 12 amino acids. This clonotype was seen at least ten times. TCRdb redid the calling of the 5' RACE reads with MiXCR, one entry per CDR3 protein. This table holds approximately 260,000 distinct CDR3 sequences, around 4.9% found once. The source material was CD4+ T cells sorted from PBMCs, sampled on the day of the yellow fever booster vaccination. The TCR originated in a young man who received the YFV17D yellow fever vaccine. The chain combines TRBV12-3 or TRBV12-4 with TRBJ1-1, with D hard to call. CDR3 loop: CASSPRGTEAFF. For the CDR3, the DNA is TGTGCCAGCAGTCCCCGGGGCACTGAAGCTTTCTTT.